Presented here are 27 T cell receptor beta chains from one specimen sequenced in a study of blood T cell repertoires in COVID-19 (dated by TCRdb to 2020 to 2022). The library was built by means of the immunoSEQ multiplex PCR assay. TCRdb retrieved this table from immuneACCESS and kept in-frame rearrangements only. Not all clones are present; in checked studies, unresolved V genes account for under half, and no reason is known for the remainder. This sample gives around 260,000 clones in total; over 75% of them show up just once. The ten top clones hold 13% of the sample. Sequences were obtained from peripheral blood. The receptors stem from a human donor in a cohort sampled during active COVID-19.

The rearrangement joins TRBV30 to TRBJ1-4; 7 bases align to TRBD1. The V and J ends lost 4 bases and 8 bases, in that order; junction bases with no gene match: 10. The CDR3 length is 14 residues. Germline V gene data show CDR1 as GTSNPN and CDR2 as SVGIG (reference sequence). CDR3 in DNA: TGTGCCTGGACCATGACAGGGTTAGGCGAAAAACTGTTTTTT. Encoded protein: CAWTMTGLGEKLFF.

The rearrangement uses TRBV7-6 and TRBJ2-7; D is unclear. The CDR3 consists of 12 residues. V lost 4 bases and J 1 base, leaving 5 bases between the germline ends. Germline CDR1 reads SGHVS; CDR2 reads FNYEAQ. The chain's CDR3 is CASSSLSYEQYF. Written as DNA, the CDR3 is TGTGCCAGCAGCTCCCTTTCCTACGAGCAGTACTTC.

This chain connects TRBV5-6 to TRBJ2-3, with D unclear. The CDR3 spans 14 residues. Trimming took off 4 bases at V and 1 base at J, with 10 bases between the two ends. The V gene's germline CDR1 is SGHDT and CDR2 YYEEEE. The DNA for the CDR3 is TGTGCCAGCAGCATCCCCCCGGGCACAGATACGCAGTATTTT. It codes for CASSIPPGTDTQYF.

The J gene is TRBJ2-5, the V gene TRBV2, with D maybe TRBD2 (5 bases). Trimming took 8 bases from V and 5 from J, leaving 15 bases between them. The CDR3 contains 13 residues. Germline loops: CDR1 SNHLY, CDR2 FYNNEI. This chain's CDR3 is CASPEEDAETQYF. The CDR3 region has the DNA TGTGCCAGCCCTGAGGAGGATGCGGAGACCCAGTACTTC.

About this clone itself: The sample carries other DNA sequences with the same CDR3. The chain couples TRBV12-3 or TRBV12-4 to TRBJ1-1, with TRBD1 as a possible D gene (5 bases). The ends were cut back, 3 bases at V and 2 bases at J, with 7 bases in the middle. The CDR3 loop spans 13 amino acids. CDR3: CASSLGGNTEAFF. CDR3 nucleotides: TGTGCCAGCAGTTTGGGGGGTAACACTGAAGCTTTCTTT.

The chain joins TRBV5-1 to TRBJ2-1; TRBD1 matches 7 bases. J was trimmed by 3 bases and V by 0 bases; bases with no gene match: 6. CDR3 length equals 16 residues. CDR1 and CDR2 from the germline V gene are SGHRS and YFSETQ. DNA of the CDR3: TGCGCCAGCAGCTTGGTAAATTCAGGGGGCTACAATGAGCAGTTCTTC. Amino acids: CASSLVNSGGYNEQFF.

CDR3 coding DNA: TGTGCCAGCAGCCGCCCCTTATACGAGCAGTACTTC. Translating gives CASSRPLYEQYF. The chain couples TRBV7-8 to TRBJ2-7; D gene unclear. The CDR3 sequence is 12 residues long. The ends were cut back, 5 bases at V and 4 bases at J, with 9 bases in the middle. Germline loops: CDR1 SGHVS, CDR2 FQNEAQ.

This chain connects TRBV11-3 to TRBJ1-1, with unresolved D. This CDR3 has 13 amino acids. Deletions cut 3 bases from V and 1 base from J, with 6 bases between. Per germline, CDR1 SGHNT and CDR2 YENEEA. The CDR3 region is CASSFSQNTEAFF. In nucleotides, the CDR3 is TGTGCCAGCAGCTTTAGCCAGAACACTGAAGCTTTCTTT.

The V gene is TRBV9, the J gene TRBJ2-7; TRBD2 aligns across 10 bases. With V trimmed by 0 bases and J by 6 bases, 6 bases remained unmatched. The V gene's germline CDR1 is SGDLS and CDR2 YYNGEE. The CDR3 is made up of 15 amino acids. The CDR3 sequence: CASSVDPSGSFEQYF. In DNA, the CDR3 is TGTGCCAGCAGCGTAGACCCTAGCGGGAGTTTCGAGCAGTACTTC.

The chain has TRBV10-3 and TRBJ1-5, with a tentative D call TRBD1 (5 bases). Trimming shortened V by 4 bases and J by 6 bases, and 13 bases separated the two germline ends. The length of the CDR3 is 14 residues. Looked up from germline, CDR1 is ENHRY and CDR2 is SYGVKD. DNA of the CDR3: TGTGCCATCAGTGGGGGGGGAGAGGGTCAGCCCCAGCATTTT. This sequence encodes CAISGGGEGQPQHF.

The rearrangement joins TRBV2 to TRBJ2-7, with D maybe TRBD1 (5 bases). V lost 7 bases, J lost 2 bases, and 12 bases lay in between. The length of the CDR3 is 13 residues. CDR1 and CDR2 from the germline V gene are SNHLY and FYNNEI. The DNA of the CDR3 is TGTGCCAGCAAGGGGCAGGTAACCTACGAGCAGTACTTC. Encoded protein: CASKGQVTYEQYF.

Regarding this clone: Its ends do not fully match the called genes, so a read error is possible. This chain connects TRBV7-7 to TRBJ1-1; the D is unclear. Germline V CDR1 and CDR2: SSHAT, FNYEAQ (reference sequence). This CDR3 is built from 15 residues. Here the CDR3 reads CASSLISTLNTEAFF. The CDR3 nucleotides are TGTGCTAGCAGCCTCATCTCCACTCTGAACACTGAAGCTTTCTTT.

CDR3 sequence (DNA): TGTGCCAGCAGCACATCTAGCGGGGCAGTCTACAATGAGCAGTTCTTC. Protein sequence: CASSTSSGAVYNEQFF. The gene calls are TRBV7-2 and TRBJ2-1, with 9 nucleotides matching TRBD2. Germline loops: CDR1 SGHTA, CDR2 FQGNSA. V shed 5 bases and J 3 bases; nucleotides not matched to a gene: 8. This CDR3 region has 16 residues.

The chain recombines TRBV27 with TRBJ1-1; D is perhaps TRBD1 (6 bases). The length of the CDR3 is 12 residues. From germline, CDR1 is MNHEY and CDR2 SMNVEV (reference sequence). Trimming pared 5 bases from V and 10 bases from J, leaving 14 bases between. The CDR3 DNA reads TGTGCCAGCAGTCAACAGGGAGGGGGAGCTTTCTTT. Protein sequence: CASSQQGGGAFF.

The J gene is TRBJ2-3, the V gene TRBV9; the match to TRBD2 covers 9 bases. The CDR3 is made up of 16 amino acids. Germline V gives CDR1 SGDLS, CDR2 YYNGEE. V shed 0 bases and J 5 bases; nucleotides not matched to a gene: 7. CDR3 in amino acids: CASSVAASGNIDTQYF. In DNA, the CDR3 is TGTGCCAGCAGCGTAGCGGCTAGCGGGAATATAGATACGCAGTATTTT.

The table lists this clone with a few counts. This sequence joins TRBV7-2 and TRBJ2-7, with 8 bases identical to TRBD1. The CDR3 is made up of 15 amino acids. Germline trimming cut 0 bases from V and 6 bases from J; bases unmatched to any gene: 7. CDR1 is SGHTA, CDR2 FQGNSA, per germline. CDR3 loop: CASSLAYRGISEQYF. For the CDR3, the DNA is TGTGCCAGCAGCTTAGCGTACAGGGGGATTAGCGAGCAGTACTTC.

The rearrangement joins TRBV10-3 to TRBJ1-6; D remains unclear. The CDR3 length is 13 residues. The V gene lost 6 bases and the J gene lost 9 bases, with 12 bases spanning the gap. Germline V gene data show CDR1 as ENHRY and CDR2 as SYGVKD. The CDR3 DNA reads TGTGCCATCAGGGGAGAGGAAGGTTCACCCCTCCACTTT. Its translation is CAIRGEEGSPLHF.

CDR3 nucleotides: TGTGCCAGCTCACCGGCAGGGATAGAGACCCAGTACTTC. Translating gives CASSPAGIETQYF. The chain links TRBV18 to TRBJ2-5; D might be TRBD1 (5 bases). The CDR3 loop spans 13 amino acids. V was clipped by 3 bases and J by 4 bases, with 9 bases between them. Germline V gives CDR1 KGHSH, CDR2 LQKENI.

This chain links TRBV11-2 with TRBJ1-1; D unclear. V dropped 4 bases and J dropped 3 bases, with 9 bases sitting between them. The V gene's germline CDR1 is SGHAT and CDR2 FQNNGV. This CDR3 comprises 13 residues. The CDR3 nucleotides read TGTGCCAGCAGCTCGACAATTTACACTGAAGCTTTCTTT. Its protein product is CASSSTIYTEAFF.

This chain links TRBV5-8 with TRBJ2-1; 11 bases map to TRBD2. The germline V gene has CDR1 SGHTS and CDR2 YDEGEE. The CDR3 has 15 residues. J gave up 7 bases and V 0 bases, and 3 bases lay outside the gene matches. In DNA, the CDR3 is TGTGCCAGCAGCTTGGTAGCGGGAGGGCAGAATGAGCAGTTCTTC. This codes for CASSLVAGGQNEQFF.

In DNA, the CDR3 is TGTGCCACCAGTCCTCGGGCACTGCACCGTCCGGCAGGGGATTACGAGCAGTACTTC. As protein: CATSPRALHRPAGDYEQYF. The rearrangement links TRBV24-1 to TRBJ2-7, with D possibly TRBD1 on 6 matching bases. Trimming took off 6 bases at V and 4 bases at J, with 30 bases between the two ends. There are 19 residues in the CDR3. From germline, CDR1 is KGHDR and CDR2 SFDVKD.

This clone was seen only once. This chain links TRBV25-1 with TRBJ2-7, with D uncertain. Per germline, CDR1 MGHDK and CDR2 SYGVNS. The CDR3 covers 14 residues. V lost 3 bases and J 3 bases, leaving 12 bases between the germline ends. The CDR3 protein is CASSDRVKRYEQYF. CDR3 nucleotide sequence: TGTGCCAGCAGTGACCGGGTTAAGCGCTACGAGCAGTACTTC.

The CDR3 loop reads CASGPTIYEQYF. The CDR3 DNA reads TGTGCTAGTGGTCCGACTATCTACGAGCAGTACTTC. This chain connects TRBV12-5 to TRBJ2-7, with D tentatively TRBD2 (5 bases). The germline V and J ends were trimmed by 5 bases and 3 bases, with 8 bases remaining between them. Germline CDR1 and CDR2: LGHNT and FRNRAP. The length of the CDR3 is 12 residues.

The rearrangement links TRBV4-1 to TRBJ2-7; 13 nucleotides agree with TRBD2. The J segment lost 7 bases and the V segment lost 3 bases, leaving 6 bases of the junction unmatched. The CDR3 covers 15 residues. CDR1 is MGHRA and CDR2 is YSYEKL in the germline V gene. CDR3 protein: CASSQELAGGREQYF. In DNA form, the CDR3 reads TGCGCCAGCAGCCAGGAACTAGCGGGAGGGAGGGAGCAGTACTTC.

This chain joins TRBV7-2 and TRBJ2-1; 12 bases fit TRBD2. V dropped 1 base and J dropped 8; count of bases not matched to a gene: 9. CDR3 length: 17 amino acids. CDR1 and CDR2 (germline): SGHTA, FQGNSA. DNA of the CDR3: TGTGCCAGCAGCTTAGAACTCCTAGCGGGAGGGAGGGATGAGCAGTTCTTC. It codes for CASSLELLAGGRDEQFF.

This chain uses TRBV5-6 with TRBJ2-5, with 8 bases aligning to TRBD2. The V and J ends lost 5 bases and 4 bases, in that order; junction bases with no gene match: 13. Germline loops: CDR1 SGHDT, CDR2 YYEEEE. The CDR3 loop spans 16 amino acids. The CDR3 reads CASSPGGDYDRETQYF. The CDR3 coding sequence is TGTGCCAGCAGTCCCGGGGGGGATTACGATCGAGAGACCCAGTACTTC.

The chain joins TRBV29-1 to TRBJ1-1; TRBD1 is a possible D gene (6 bases). Germline CDR1 and CDR2: SQVTM and ANQGSEA. This CDR3 has 12 residues. Trimming cost V 6 bases and J 1 base, with 9 bases left between them. In DNA form, the CDR3 reads TGCAGCGTGGGGGGGGCGAACACTGAAGCTTTCTTT. It codes for CSVGGANTEAFF.